This note documents a single TCR beta chain sequence. CDR1 and CDR2 (germline): MNHEY, SMNVEV (reference sequence). The CDR3 spans 16 residues. V was pared by 0 bases and J by 8 bases, with 10 bases of the junction left unmatched. The data originate from a study of blood T cell repertoires in COVID-19. Study at large: There were acute and convalescent COVID-19 samples, and they came from the United States, Italy and Spain. Sources were T cells, B-cell-depleted T cells, or PBMCs; the material itself was cDNA or gDNA.

In terms of age and location, participants ranged from roughly 18 to 95 years and lived in about 25 US areas. Participants' own reports of clinical history determined their cohort assignment. The assay was immunoSEQ multiplex PCR, and TCRdb's table has in-frame clones only and misses some. The data contain approximately 260,000 clones, about 85% of them singletons. The TCR was taken from a woman under 40 with acute COVID-19. The specimen was PBMCs or T cells enriched from blood (not recorded which). The V gene is TRBV27, the J gene TRBJ1-2, with 9 positions matching TRBD1. The CDR3 DNA reads TGTGCCAGCAGTTTATCGTCCGGGACAGGGCCCAAAGGCTACACCTTC. Protein: CASSLSSGTGPKGYTF.